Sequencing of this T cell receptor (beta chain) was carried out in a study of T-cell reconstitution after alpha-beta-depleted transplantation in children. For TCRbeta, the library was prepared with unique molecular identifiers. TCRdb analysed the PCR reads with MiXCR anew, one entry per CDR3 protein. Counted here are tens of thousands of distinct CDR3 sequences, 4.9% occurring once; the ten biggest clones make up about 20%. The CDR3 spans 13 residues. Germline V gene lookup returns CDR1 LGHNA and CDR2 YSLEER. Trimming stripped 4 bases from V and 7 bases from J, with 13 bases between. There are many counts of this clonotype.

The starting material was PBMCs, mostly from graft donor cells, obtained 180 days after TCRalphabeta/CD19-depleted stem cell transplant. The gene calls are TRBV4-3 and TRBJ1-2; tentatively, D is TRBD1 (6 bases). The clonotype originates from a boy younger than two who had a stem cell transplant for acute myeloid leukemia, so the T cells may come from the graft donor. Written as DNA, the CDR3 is TGCGCCAGCAGCCCCCAAGGGACATCTGGCTACACCTTC. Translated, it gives CASSPQGTSGYTF.